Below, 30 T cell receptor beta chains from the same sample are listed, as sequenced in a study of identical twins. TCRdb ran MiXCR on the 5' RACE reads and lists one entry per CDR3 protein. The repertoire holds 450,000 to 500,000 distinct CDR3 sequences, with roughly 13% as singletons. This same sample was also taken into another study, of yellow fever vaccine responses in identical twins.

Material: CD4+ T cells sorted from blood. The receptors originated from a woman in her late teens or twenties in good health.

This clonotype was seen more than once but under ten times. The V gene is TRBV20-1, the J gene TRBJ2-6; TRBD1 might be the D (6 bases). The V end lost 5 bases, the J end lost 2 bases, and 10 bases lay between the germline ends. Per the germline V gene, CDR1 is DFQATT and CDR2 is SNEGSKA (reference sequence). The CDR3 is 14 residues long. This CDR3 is CSARHRAGANVLTF. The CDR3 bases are TGCAGTGCTCGACACAGGGCTGGGGCCAACGTCCTGACTTTC.

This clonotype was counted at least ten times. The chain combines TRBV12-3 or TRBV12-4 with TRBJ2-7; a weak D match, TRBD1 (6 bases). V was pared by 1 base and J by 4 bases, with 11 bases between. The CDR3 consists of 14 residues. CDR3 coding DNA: TGTGCCAGCAGTTTAGTACAGGGAAGGTACGAGCAGTACTTC. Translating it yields CASSLVQGRYEQYF.

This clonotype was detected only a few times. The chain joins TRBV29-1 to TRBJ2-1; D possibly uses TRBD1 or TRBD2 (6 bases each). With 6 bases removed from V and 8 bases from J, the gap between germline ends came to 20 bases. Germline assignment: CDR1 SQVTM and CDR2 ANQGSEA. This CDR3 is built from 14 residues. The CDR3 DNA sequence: TGCAGCGTGGGCCAGTGGGGGGCCGAGGATGAGCAGTTCTTC. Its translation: CSVGQWGAEDEQFF.

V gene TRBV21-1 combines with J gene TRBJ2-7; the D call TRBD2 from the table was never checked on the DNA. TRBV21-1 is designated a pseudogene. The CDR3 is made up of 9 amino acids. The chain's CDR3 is CASSRPLNF. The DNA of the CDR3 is TGTGCCAGCAGCCGGCCCTTGAACTTC.

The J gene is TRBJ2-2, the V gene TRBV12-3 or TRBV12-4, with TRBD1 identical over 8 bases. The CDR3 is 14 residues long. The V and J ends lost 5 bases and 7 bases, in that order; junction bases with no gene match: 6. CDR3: CASSLTGEIGELFF. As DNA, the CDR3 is TGTGCCAGCAGTCTGACAGGGGAAATCGGGGAGCTGTTTTTT.

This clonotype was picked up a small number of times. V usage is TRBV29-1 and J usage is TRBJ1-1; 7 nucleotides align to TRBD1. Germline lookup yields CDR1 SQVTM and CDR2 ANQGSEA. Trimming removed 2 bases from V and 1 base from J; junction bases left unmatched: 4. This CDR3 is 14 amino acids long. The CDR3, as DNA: TGCAGCGTTGAACGGGACAGTTCGAACACTGAAGCTTTCTTT. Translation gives CSVERDSSNTEAFF.

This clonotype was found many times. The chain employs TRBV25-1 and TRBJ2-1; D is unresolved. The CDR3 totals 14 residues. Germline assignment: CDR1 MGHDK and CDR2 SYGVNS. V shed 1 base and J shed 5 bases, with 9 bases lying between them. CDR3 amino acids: CASSELGTNNEQFF. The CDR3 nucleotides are TGTGCCAGCAGTGAATTGGGAACTAACAATGAGCAGTTCTTC.

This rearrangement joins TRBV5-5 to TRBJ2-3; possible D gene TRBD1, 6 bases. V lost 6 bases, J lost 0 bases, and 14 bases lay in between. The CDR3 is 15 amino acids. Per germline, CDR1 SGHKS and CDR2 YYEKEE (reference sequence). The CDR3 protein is CASTRTGPSTDTQYF. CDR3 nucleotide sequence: TGTGCCAGCACCAGAACAGGGCCAAGCACAGATACGCAGTATTTT.

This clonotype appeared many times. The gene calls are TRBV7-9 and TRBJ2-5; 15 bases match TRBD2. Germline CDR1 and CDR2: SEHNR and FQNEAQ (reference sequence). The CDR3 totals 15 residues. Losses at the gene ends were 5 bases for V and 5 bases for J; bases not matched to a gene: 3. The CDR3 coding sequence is TGTGCCAGCAGCCCCGGACTAGCGGGAGGGGAGACCCAGTACTTC. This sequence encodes CASSPGLAGGETQYF. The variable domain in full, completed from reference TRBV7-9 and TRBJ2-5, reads DTGVSQNPRHKITKRGQNVTFRCDPISEHNRLYWYRQTLGQGPEFLTYFQNEAQLEKSRLLSDRFSAERPKGSFSTLEIQRTEQGDSAMYLCASSPGLAGGETQYFGPGTRLLVL.

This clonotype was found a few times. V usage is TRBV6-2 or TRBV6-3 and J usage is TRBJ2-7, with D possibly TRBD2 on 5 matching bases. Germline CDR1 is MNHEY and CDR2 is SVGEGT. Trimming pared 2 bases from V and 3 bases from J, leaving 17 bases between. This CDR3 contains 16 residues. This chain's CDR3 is CASSYPGLTASYEQYF. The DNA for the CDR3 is TGTGCCAGCAGTTACCCTGGACTGACTGCAAGCTACGAGCAGTACTTC.

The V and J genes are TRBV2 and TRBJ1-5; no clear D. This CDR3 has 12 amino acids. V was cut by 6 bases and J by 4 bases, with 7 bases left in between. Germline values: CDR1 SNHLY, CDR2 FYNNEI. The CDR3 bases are TGTGCCAGCAGAAATTTAAATCAGCCCCAGCATTTT. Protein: CASRNLNQPQHF.

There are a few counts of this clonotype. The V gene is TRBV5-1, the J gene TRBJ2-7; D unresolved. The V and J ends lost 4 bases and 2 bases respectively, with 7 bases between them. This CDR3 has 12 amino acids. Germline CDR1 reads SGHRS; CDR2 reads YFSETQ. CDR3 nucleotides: TGCGCCAGCAGCCTGGTGGCCTACGAGCAGTACTTC. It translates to CASSLVAYEQYF.

The CDR3 nucleotides read TGCAGTGCTAGACGTAGCGGAAGAGAGACCCAGTACTTC. It is translated as CSARRSGRETQYF. The chain links TRBV20-1 to TRBJ2-5; D is perhaps TRBD2 (6 bases). Deletions cut 2 bases from V and 4 bases from J, with 11 bases between. The germline CDR1 and CDR2 sequences are DFQATT and SNEGSKA (reference sequence). The CDR3 runs 13 residues.

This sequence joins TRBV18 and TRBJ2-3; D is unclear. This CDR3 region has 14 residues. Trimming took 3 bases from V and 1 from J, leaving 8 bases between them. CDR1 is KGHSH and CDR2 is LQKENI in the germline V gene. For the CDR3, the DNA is TGTGCCAGCTCACCTCCTTTCGGCACAGATACGCAGTATTTT. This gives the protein CASSPPFGTDTQYF.

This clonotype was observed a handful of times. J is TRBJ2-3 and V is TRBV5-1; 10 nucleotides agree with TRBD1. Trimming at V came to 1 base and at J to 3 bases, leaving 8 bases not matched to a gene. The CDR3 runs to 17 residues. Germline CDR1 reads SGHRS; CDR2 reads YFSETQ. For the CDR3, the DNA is TGCGCCAGCAGCTTGTGGCCTGGGACAGGGGTGACAGATACGCAGTATTTT. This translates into CASSLWPGTGVTDTQYF. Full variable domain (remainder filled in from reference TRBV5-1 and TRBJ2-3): KAGVTQTPRYLIKTRGQQVTLSCSPISGHRSVSWYQQTPGQGLQFLFEYFSETQRNKGNFPGRFSGRQFSNSRSEMNVSTLELGDSALYLCASSLWPGTGVTDTQYFGPGTRLTVL.

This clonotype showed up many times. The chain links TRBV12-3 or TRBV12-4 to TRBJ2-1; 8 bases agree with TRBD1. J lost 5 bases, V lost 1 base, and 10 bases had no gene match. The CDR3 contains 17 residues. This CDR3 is CASSLGKDRGQNNEQFF. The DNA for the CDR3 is TGTGCCAGCAGTTTAGGGAAAGACAGGGGCCAAAACAATGAGCAGTTCTTC.

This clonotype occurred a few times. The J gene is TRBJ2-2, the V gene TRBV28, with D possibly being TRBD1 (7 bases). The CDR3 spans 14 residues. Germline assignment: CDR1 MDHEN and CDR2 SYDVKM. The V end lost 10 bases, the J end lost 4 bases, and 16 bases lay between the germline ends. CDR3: CAIQRQGGTGELFF. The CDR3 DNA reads TGTGCCATCCAGAGACAGGGAGGCACCGGGGAGCTGTTTTTT.

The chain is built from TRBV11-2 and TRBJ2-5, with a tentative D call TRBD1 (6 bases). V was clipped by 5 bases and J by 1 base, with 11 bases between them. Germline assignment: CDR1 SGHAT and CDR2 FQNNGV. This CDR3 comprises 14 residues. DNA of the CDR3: TGTGCCAGCAGCGTGGGGGCTACCCAAGAGACCCAGTACTTC. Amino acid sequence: CASSVGATQETQYF. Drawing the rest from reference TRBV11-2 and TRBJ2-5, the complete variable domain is EAGVAQSPRYKIIEKRQSVAFWCNPISGHATLYWYQQILGQGPKLLIQFQNNGVVDDSQLPKDRFSAERLKGVDSTLKIQPAKLEDSAVYLCASSVGATQETQYFGPGTRLLVL.

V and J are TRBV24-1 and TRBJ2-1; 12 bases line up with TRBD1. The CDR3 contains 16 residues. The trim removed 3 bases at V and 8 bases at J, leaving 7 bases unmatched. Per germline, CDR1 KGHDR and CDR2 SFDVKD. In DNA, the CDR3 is TGTGCCACCAGTGATGCCGGGACAGGGGGCTCGTATGAGCAGTTCTTC. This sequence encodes CATSDAGTGGSYEQFF.

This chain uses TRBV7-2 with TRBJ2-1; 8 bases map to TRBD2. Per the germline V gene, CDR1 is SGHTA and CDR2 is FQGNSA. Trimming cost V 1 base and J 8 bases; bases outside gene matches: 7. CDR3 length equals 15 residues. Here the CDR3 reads CASSLGASGLDEQFF. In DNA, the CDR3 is TGTGCCAGCAGCTTAGGGGCTAGCGGGTTGGATGAGCAGTTCTTC.

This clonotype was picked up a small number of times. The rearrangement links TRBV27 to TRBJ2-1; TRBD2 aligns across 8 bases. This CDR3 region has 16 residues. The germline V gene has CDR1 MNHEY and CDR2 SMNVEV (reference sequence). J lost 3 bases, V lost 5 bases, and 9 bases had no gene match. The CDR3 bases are TGTGCCAGCAGTCAGGCGACCGGGAGGGACTACAATGAGCAGTTCTTC. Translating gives CASSQATGRDYNEQFF.

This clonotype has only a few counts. This CDR3 is CASSYTLLAGEDTGELFF. The CDR3 nucleotides are TGTGCCAGCAGTTACACCCTCTTGGCGGGAGAAGACACCGGGGAGCTGTTTTTT. This rearrangement joins TRBV6-2 or TRBV6-3 to TRBJ2-2; 7 bases fit TRBD2. The CDR3 runs to 18 residues. Germline trimming cut 2 bases from V and 3 bases from J; bases unmatched to any gene: 12. Germline CDR1 reads MNHEY; CDR2 reads SVGEGT.

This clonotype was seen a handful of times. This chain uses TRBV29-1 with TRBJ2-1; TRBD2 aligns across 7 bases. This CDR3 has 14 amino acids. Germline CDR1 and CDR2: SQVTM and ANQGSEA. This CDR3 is CTAWGRGGWNEQFF. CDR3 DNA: TGCACCGCCTGGGGGAGGGGAGGTTGGAATGAGCAGTTCTTC.

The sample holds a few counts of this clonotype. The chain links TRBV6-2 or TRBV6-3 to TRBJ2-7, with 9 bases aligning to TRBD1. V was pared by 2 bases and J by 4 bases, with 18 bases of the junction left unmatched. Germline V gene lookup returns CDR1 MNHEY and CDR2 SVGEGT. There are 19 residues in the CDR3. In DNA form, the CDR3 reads TGTGCCAGCAGTTACCGTCTATCATCGGACAGGGGAGACCTGTACGAGCAGTACTTC. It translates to CASSYRLSSDRGDLYEQYF.

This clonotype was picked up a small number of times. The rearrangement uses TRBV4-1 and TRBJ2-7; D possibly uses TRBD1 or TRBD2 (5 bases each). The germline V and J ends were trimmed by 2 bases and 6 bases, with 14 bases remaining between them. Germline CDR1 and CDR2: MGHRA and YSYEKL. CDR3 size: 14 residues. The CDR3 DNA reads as TGCGCCAGCAGCCAACCCGGGACCCGAGGCGAGCAGTACTTC. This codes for CASSQPGTRGEQYF.

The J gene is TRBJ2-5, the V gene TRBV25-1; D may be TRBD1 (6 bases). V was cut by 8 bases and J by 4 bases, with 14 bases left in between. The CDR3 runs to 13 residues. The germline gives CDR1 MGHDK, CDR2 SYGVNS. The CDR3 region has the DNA TGTGCCAGCGGGAGTAGGGGGAGAGAGACCCAGTACTTC. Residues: CASGSRGRETQYF. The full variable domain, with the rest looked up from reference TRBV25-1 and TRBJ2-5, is EADIYQTPRYLVIGTGKKITLECSQTMGHDKMYWYQQDPGMELHLIHYSYGVNSTEKGDLSSESTVSRIRTEHFPLTLESARPSHTSQYLCASGSRGRETQYFGPGTRLLVL.

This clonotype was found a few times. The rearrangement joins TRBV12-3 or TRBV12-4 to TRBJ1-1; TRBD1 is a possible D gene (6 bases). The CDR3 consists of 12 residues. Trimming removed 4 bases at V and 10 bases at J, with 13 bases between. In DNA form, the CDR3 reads TGTGCCAGCAGTTGGGGGGGCTTGGCAGCTTTCTTT. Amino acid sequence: CASSWGGLAAFF.

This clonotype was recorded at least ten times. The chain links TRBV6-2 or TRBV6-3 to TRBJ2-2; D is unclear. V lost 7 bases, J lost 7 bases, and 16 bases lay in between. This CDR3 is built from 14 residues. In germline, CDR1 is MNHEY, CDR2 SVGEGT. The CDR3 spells CASISSTFLGELFF. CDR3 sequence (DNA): TGTGCCAGCATCTCGTCGACTTTTCTCGGGGAGCTGTTTTTT.

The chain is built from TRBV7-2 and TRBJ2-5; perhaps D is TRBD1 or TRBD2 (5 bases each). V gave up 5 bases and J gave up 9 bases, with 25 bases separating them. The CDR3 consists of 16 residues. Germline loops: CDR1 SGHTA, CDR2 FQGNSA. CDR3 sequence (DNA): TGTGCCAGCAGCCCGACTAAGGGGTCCCCTGTGAGGGCCCAGTACTTC. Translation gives CASSPTKGSPVRAQYF.

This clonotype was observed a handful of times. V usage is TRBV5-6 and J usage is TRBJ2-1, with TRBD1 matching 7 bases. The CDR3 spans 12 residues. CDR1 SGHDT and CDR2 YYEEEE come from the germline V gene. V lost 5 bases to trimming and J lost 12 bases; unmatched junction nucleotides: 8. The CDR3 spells CASRFLTGTQFF. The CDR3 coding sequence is TGTGCCAGCAGATTCCTGACAGGGACGCAGTTCTTC.